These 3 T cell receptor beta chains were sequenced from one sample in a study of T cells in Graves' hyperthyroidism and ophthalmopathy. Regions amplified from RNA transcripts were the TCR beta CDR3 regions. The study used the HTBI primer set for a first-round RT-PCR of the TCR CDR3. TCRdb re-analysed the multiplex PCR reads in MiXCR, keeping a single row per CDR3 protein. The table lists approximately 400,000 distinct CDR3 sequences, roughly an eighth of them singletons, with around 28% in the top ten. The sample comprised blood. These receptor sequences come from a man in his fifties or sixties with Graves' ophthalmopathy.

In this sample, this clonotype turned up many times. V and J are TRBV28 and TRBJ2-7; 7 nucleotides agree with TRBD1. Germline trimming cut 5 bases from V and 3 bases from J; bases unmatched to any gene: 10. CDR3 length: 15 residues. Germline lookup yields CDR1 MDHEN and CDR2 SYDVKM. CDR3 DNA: TGTGCCAGCAGTCCACCGACAGGGTTCGGCTACGAGCAGTACTTC. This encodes CASSPPTGFGYEQYF.

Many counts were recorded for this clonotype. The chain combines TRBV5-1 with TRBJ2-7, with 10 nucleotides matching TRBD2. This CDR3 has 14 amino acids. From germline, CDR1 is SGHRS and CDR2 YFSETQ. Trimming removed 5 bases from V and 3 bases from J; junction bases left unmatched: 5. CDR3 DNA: TGCGCCAGCAGGTATACTAGCGGGATCTACGAGCAGTACTTC. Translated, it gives CASRYTSGIYEQYF. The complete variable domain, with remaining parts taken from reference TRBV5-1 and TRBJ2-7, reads KAGVTQTPRYLIKTRGQQVTLSCSPISGHRSVSWYQQTPGQGLQFLFEYFSETQRNKGNFPGRFSGRQFSNSRSEMNVSTLELGDSALYLCASRYTSGIYEQYFGPGTRLTVT.

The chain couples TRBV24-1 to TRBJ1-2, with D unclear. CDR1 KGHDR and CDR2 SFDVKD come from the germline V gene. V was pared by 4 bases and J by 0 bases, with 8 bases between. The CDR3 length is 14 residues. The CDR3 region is CATSERQANYGYTF. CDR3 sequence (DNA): TGTGCCACCAGTGAACGGCAGGCTAACTATGGCTACACCTTC.